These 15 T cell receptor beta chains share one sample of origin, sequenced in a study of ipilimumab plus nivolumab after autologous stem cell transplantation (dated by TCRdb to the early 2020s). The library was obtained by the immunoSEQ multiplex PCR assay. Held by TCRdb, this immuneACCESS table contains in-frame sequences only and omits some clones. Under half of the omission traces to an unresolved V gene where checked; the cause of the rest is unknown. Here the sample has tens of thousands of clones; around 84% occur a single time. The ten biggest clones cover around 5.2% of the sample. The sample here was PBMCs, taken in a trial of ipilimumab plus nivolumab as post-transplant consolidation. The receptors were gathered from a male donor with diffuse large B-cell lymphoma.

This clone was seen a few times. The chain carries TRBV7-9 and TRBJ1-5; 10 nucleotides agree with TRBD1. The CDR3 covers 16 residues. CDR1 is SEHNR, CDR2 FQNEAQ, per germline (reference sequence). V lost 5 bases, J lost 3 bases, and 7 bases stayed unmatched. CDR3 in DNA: TGTGCCAGCAGCCCGGGACAGGGGTACGACAATCAGCCCCAGCATTTT. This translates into CASSPGQGYDNQPQHF.

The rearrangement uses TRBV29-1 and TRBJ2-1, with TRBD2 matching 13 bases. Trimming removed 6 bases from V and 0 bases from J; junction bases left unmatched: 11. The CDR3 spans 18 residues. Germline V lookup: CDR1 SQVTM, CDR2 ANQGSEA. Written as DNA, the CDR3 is TGCAGCGTCGCTGGACTAGCGGGGGTCCCGGGCTCCTACAATGAGCAGTTCTTC. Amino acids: CSVAGLAGVPGSYNEQFF.

The CDR3 nucleotides read TGTGCCAGTAGCCAGGACAGGGGGTCCTACGAGCAGTACTTC. As protein: CASSQDRGSYEQYF. The chain is built from TRBV19 and TRBJ2-7; TRBD1 matches at 10 bases. Per germline, CDR1 LNHDA and CDR2 SQIVND (reference sequence). V gave up 6 bases and J gave up 1 base; unmatched junction bases: 3. The CDR3 is 14 amino acids.

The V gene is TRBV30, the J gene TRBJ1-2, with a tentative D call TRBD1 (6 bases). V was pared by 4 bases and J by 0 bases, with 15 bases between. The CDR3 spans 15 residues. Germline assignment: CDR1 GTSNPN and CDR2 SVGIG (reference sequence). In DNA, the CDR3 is TGTGCCTGGATCTCAATTGGGGGGCCTAACTATGGCTACACCTTC. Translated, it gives CAWISIGGPNYGYTF.

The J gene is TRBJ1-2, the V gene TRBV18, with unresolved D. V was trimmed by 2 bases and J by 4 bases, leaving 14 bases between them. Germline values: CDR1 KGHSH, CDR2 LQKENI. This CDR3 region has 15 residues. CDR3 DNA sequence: TGTGCCAGCTCACCAGGAGCGGCGGGTCGCTATGGCTACACCTTC. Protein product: CASSPGAAGRYGYTF.

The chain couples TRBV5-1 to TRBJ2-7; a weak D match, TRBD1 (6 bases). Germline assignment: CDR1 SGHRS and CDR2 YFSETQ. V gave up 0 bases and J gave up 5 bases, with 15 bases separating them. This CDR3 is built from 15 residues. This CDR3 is CASSLGDRTHNEQYF. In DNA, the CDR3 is TGCGCCAGCAGCTTGGGAGACAGGACTCACAACGAGCAGTACTTC.

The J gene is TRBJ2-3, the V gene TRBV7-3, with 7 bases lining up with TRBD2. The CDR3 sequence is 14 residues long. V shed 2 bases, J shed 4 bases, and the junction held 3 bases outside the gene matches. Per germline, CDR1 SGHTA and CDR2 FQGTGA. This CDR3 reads CASSLDRGADTQYF. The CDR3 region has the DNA TGTGCCAGCAGCTTAGATCGGGGGGCAGATACGCAGTATTTT.

The CDR3 loop is CASSFQGAGQPQHF. Written as DNA, the CDR3 is TGTGCCAGCAGTTTCCAGGGGGCCGGGCAGCCCCAGCATTTT. The rearrangement joins TRBV2 to TRBJ1-5; 8 bases line up with TRBD1. V was pared by 5 bases and J by 7 bases, with 7 bases of the junction left unmatched. CDR3 size: 14 residues. Germline CDR1 and CDR2: SNHLY and FYNNEI. Full variable domain (missing parts from reference TRBV2 and TRBJ1-5): EPEVTQTPSHQVTQMGQEVILRCVPISNHLYFYWYRQILGQKVEFLVSFYNNEISEKSEIFDDQFSVERPDGSNFTLKIRSTKLEDSAMYFCASSFQGAGQPQHFGDGTRLSIL.

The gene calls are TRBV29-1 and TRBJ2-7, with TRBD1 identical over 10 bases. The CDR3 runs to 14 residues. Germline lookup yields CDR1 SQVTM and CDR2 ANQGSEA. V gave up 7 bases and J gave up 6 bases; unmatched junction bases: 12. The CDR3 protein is CSAVPGQGTREQYF. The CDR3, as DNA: TGCAGCGCGGTACCGGGACAGGGGACTCGCGAGCAGTACTTC.

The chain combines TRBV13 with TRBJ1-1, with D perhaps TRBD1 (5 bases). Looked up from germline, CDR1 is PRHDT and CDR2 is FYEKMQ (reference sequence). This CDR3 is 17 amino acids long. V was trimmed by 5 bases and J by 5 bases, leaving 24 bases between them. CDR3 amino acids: CASSPSPRYTGGTEAFF. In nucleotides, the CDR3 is TGTGCCAGCAGCCCATCCCCCCGCTACACGGGGGGGACTGAAGCTTTCTTT.

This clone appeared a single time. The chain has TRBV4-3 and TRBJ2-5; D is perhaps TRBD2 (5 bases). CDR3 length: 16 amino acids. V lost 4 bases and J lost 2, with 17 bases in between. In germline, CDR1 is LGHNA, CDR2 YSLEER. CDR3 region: CASSRTAVDWQETQYF. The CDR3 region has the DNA TGCGCCAGCAGCCGGACGGCGGTGGACTGGCAAGAGACCCAGTACTTC.

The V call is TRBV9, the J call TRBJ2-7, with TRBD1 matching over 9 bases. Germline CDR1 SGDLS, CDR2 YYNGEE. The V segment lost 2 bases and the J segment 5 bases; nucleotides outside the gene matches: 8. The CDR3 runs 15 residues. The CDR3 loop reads CASSVSTGGVDEQYF. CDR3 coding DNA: TGTGCCAGCAGCGTCTCGACAGGGGGGGTAGACGAGCAGTACTTC.

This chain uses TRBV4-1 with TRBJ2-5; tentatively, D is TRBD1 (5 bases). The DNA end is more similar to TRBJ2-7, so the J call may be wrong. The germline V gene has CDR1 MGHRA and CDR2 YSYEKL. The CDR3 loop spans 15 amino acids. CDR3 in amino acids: CASSHGHRQSDEQYF. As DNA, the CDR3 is TGCGCCAGCAGCCACGGACATCGCCAATCCGACGAGCAGTACTTC.

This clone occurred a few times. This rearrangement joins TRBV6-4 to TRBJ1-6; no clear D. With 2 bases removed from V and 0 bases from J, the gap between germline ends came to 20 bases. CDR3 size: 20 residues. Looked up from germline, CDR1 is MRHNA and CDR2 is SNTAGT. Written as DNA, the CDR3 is TGTGCCAGCAGTGACCCGCTGGCCGAAGAAAGCCTCTCCTATAATTCACCCCTCCACTTT. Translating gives CASSDPLAEESLSYNSPLHF.

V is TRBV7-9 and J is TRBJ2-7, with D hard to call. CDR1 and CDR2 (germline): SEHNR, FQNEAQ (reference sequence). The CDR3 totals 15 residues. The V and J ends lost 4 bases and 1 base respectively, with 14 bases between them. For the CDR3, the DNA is TGTGCCAGCAGCTCCCCCGTTGGGCCTTCCTACGAGCAGTACTTC. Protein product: CASSSPVGPSYEQYF.